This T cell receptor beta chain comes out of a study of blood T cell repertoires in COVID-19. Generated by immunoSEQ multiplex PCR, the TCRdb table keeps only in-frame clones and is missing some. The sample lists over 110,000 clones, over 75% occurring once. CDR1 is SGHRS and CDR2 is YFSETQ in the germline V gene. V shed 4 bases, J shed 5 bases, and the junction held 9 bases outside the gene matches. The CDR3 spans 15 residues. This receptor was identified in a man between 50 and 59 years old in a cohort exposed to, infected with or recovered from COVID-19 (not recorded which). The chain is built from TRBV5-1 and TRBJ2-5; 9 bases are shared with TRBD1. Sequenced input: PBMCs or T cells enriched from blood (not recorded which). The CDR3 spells CASSPGTGIEETQYF. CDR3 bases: TGCGCCAGCAGCCCCGGGACAGGGATCGAGGAGACCCAGTACTTC. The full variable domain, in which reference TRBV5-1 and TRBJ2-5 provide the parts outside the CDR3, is KAGVTQTPRYLIKTRGQQVTLSCSPISGHRSVSWYQQTPGQGLQFLFEYFSETQRNKGNFPGRFSGRQFSNSRSEMNVSTLELGDSALYLCASSPGTGIEETQYFGPGTRLLVL.